The 20 T cell receptor beta chains presented below share a single source sample, sequenced in a study of early T cells in non-severe SARS-CoV-2 infection. Each CDR3 protein gets one entry after TCRdb re-called the 5' RACE reads with MiXCR. The sample includes 40,000 to 50,000 distinct CDR3 sequences, around 7% of them seen just once. Material: whole blood. The receptors stem from an adult who was a healthcare worker with PCR-confirmed SARS-CoV-2 infection or an uninfected control (not recorded which).

Many counts were recorded for this clonotype. The rearrangement uses TRBV27 and TRBJ1-5, with D possibly matching TRBD1 (5 bases). The CDR3 totals 11 residues. The germline CDR1 and CDR2 sequences are MNHEY and SMNVEV (reference sequence). V gave up 11 bases and J gave up 6 bases, with 11 bases separating them. The CDR3 loop reads CAHGGSQPQHF. The DNA for the CDR3 is TGTGCCCACGGGGGGAGTCAGCCCCAGCATTTT.

The chain recombines TRBV30 with TRBJ2-2; D gene unclear. Germline loops: CDR1 GTSNPN, CDR2 SVGIG (reference sequence). V shed 8 bases and J shed 2 bases, with 18 bases lying between them. This CDR3 has 15 amino acids. The CDR3: CAHRRVGINTGELFF. The CDR3 nucleotides are TGTGCCCACAGAAGGGTGGGGATTAACACCGGGGAGCTGTTTTTT. Full variable domain (missing parts from reference TRBV30 and TRBJ2-2): SQTIHQWPATLVQPVGSPLSLECTVEGTSNPNLYWYRQAAGRGLQLLFYSVGIGQISSEVPQNLSASRPQDRQFILSSKKLLLSDSGFYLCAHRRVGINTGELFFGEGSRLTVL.

This clonotype was detected ten times or more. V gene TRBV18 combines with J gene TRBJ1-3; a weak D match, TRBD1 (5 bases). CDR1 is KGHSH, CDR2 LQKENI, per germline. V was shortened by 2 bases and J by 2 bases, with 13 bases between the two germline ends. This CDR3 region has 16 residues. As DNA, the CDR3 is TGTGCCAGCTCACCAAGATCCGGGACCACTGGAAACACCATATATTTT. It is translated as CASSPRSGTTGNTIYF.

This clonotype was observed many times. V and J are TRBV7-6 and TRBJ2-7; 7 positions agree with TRBD1. Germline V gives CDR1 SGHVS, CDR2 FNYEAQ. The CDR3 length is 15 residues. V was clipped by 8 bases and J by 1 base; unmatched bases: 11. CDR3 DNA: TGTGCCAGCGCGTACCGGGACAGTGGATCCTACGAGCAGTACTTC. Amino acids: CASAYRDSGSYEQYF.

This clonotype was detected only a few times. The chain employs TRBV11-2 and TRBJ2-6; D gene ambiguous. Trimming removed 2 bases at V and 0 bases at J, with 2 bases between. The CDR3 extends over 14 amino acids. Per the germline V gene, CDR1 is SGHAT and CDR2 is FQNNGV. The CDR3 sequence is CASSLISGANVLTF. The CDR3 DNA follows: TGTGCCAGCAGCTTAATCTCTGGGGCCAACGTCCTGACTTTC.

This chain links TRBV9 with TRBJ2-2, with 8 bases matching TRBD2. CDR1 is SGDLS and CDR2 is YYNGEE in the germline V gene. V gave up 4 bases and J gave up 7 bases; unmatched junction bases: 3. CDR3 length: 13 residues. The CDR3, as DNA: TGTGCCAGCAGCCGACTAGCGATCGGGGAGCTGTTTTTT. It translates to CASSRLAIGELFF.

This clonotype was seen many times. CDR3 sequence reads: CASSLVVGQLGTDTQYF. The CDR3 region has the DNA TGTGCCAGCAGCTTGGTGGTCGGACAGCTAGGTACAGATACGCAGTATTTT. The gene calls are TRBV5-6 and TRBJ2-3; TRBD1 might be the D (6 bases). This CDR3 spans 17 amino acids. Trimming shortened V by 0 bases and J by 3 bases, and 17 bases separated the two germline ends. CDR1 is SGHDT, CDR2 YYEEEE, per germline.

This clonotype was found many times. The CDR3 is CASSLAPGTVSYEQYF. Written as DNA, the CDR3 is TGTGCCAGCAGCTTAGCCCCCGGGACGGTATCCTACGAGCAGTACTTC. The genes are TRBV7-6 and TRBJ2-7, with D possibly being TRBD1 or TRBD2 (5 bases each). V gave up 0 bases and J gave up 1 base, with 13 bases separating them. CDR1 is SGHVS, CDR2 FNYEAQ, per germline. This CDR3 region has 16 residues.

The sample holds many counts of this clonotype. The chain carries TRBV11-2 and TRBJ1-5; 8 positions agree with TRBD1. V lost 5 bases to trimming and J lost 0 bases; unmatched junction nucleotides: 3. Germline loops: CDR1 SGHAT, CDR2 FQNNGV. The CDR3 length is 15 residues. CDR3: CASSPTGGSNQPQHF. In nucleotides, the CDR3 is TGTGCCAGCAGCCCCACAGGGGGTAGCAATCAGCCCCAGCATTTT.

This clonotype was picked up a small number of times. The chain recombines TRBV5-1 with TRBJ2-3, with D perhaps matching TRBD1 (6 bases). The germline V gene has CDR1 SGHRS and CDR2 YFSETQ. The CDR3 spans 16 residues. Trimming stripped 3 bases from V and 0 bases from J, with 14 bases between. CDR3 DNA sequence: TGCGCCAGCAGCTCGACAGGAAGAACTAGCACAGATACGCAGTATTTT. Amino acids: CASSSTGRTSTDTQYF.

At least ten counts were recorded for this clonotype. The gene calls are TRBV12-3 or TRBV12-4 and TRBJ2-1; TRBD1 agrees at 7 bases. The V gene end was trimmed by 4 bases and the J gene end by 0 bases; junction bases not matched to a gene: 3. The length of the CDR3 is 15 residues. CDR3 loop: CASSSGTVSYNEQFF. CDR3 DNA sequence: TGTGCCAGCAGTTCCGGGACAGTCTCCTACAATGAGCAGTTCTTC.

The chain employs TRBV10-3 and TRBJ2-7, with D perhaps matching TRBD1 (6 bases). Trimming shortened V by 6 bases and J by 0 bases, and 12 bases separated the two germline ends. Looked up from germline, CDR1 is ENHRY and CDR2 is SYGVKD. This CDR3 region has 14 residues. CDR3 region: CAIRSRDTSYEQYF. The CDR3, as DNA: TGTGCCATCAGGAGCCGGGACACCTCCTACGAGCAGTACTTC.

V usage is TRBV20-1 and J usage is TRBJ1-6, with no clear D. The CDR3 runs to 16 residues. Germline V gene sequence: CDR1 DFQATT, CDR2 SNEGSKA (reference sequence). V dropped 5 bases and J dropped 0 bases, with 14 bases sitting between them. The CDR3, as DNA: TGCAGTGCTGGAACGGGTAGCAACTCCTATAATTCACCCCTCCACTTT. It encodes CSAGTGSNSYNSPLHF.

This clonotype was recorded many times. The V and J genes are TRBV5-1 and TRBJ2-7, with D perhaps matching TRBD2 (5 bases). CDR3 length equals 12 residues. V gave up 2 bases and J gave up 5 bases, with 8 bases separating them. CDR1 and CDR2 (germline): SGHRS, YFSETQ. CDR3 in DNA: TGCGCCAGCAGCTTTTCCGGGGACGAGCAGTACTTC. This gives the protein CASSFSGDEQYF.

This clonotype turned up a few times. The chain links TRBV29-1 to TRBJ2-2; maybe TRBD2 (5 bases). The CDR3 runs 14 residues. Trimming pared 1 base from V and 2 bases from J, leaving 8 bases between. Germline CDR1 is SQVTM and CDR2 is ANQGSEA. CDR3 nucleotides: TGCAGCGTTGAAGGAGGGAGTAACACCGGGGAGCTGTTTTTT. This encodes CSVEGGSNTGELFF.

This clonotype was seen many times. The chain combines TRBV5-1 with TRBJ1-1; D is uncertain. Trimming stripped 0 bases from V and 6 bases from J, with 12 bases between. The CDR3 length is 14 residues. Looked up from germline, CDR1 is SGHRS and CDR2 is YFSETQ. The CDR3, as DNA: TGCGCCAGCAGCTTGGGCGGGTTTAACGCTGAAGCTTTCTTT. Amino acids: CASSLGGFNAEAFF.

This clonotype was found many times. The V call is TRBV29-1, the J call TRBJ2-2; D not resolved. This CDR3 has 14 residues. Germline assignment: CDR1 SQVTM and CDR2 ANQGSEA. V was pared by 1 base and J by 0 bases, with 6 bases between. CDR3 loop: CSVEGQTNTGELFF. The CDR3 DNA reads TGCAGCGTTGAAGGGCAAACGAACACCGGGGAGCTGTTTTTT.

This clonotype was seen a handful of times. The chain has TRBV28 and TRBJ1-2; 9 positions match TRBD1. V dropped 2 bases and J dropped 4; count of bases not matched to a gene: 8. The CDR3 has 16 residues. Looked up from germline, CDR1 is MDHEN and CDR2 is SYDVKM. In nucleotides, the CDR3 is TGTGCCAGCAGTTTAGTCAACGGACAGGGGACCTATGGCTACACCTTC. Residues: CASSLVNGQGTYGYTF.

The chain is built from TRBV7-9 and TRBJ2-1, with a possible D match to TRBD2 (6 bases). Germline lookup yields CDR1 SEHNR and CDR2 FQNEAQ (reference sequence). With 5 bases removed from V and 4 bases from J, the gap between germline ends came to 15 bases. The CDR3 is 15 residues long. CDR3 DNA: TGTGCCAGCAGCCGGGGGACGTGGGGATACAATGAGCAGTTCTTC. It specifies CASSRGTWGYNEQFF.

This clonotype was seen ten or more times. DNA of the CDR3: TGTGCCAGCAGTCTTCCGGGACTTCCCGAGCAGTACTTC. Protein: CASSLPGLPEQYF. V is TRBV6-2 or TRBV6-3 and J is TRBJ2-7; D perhaps matches TRBD2 (6 bases). V was shortened by 5 bases and J by 6 bases, with 14 bases between the two germline ends. The germline V gene has CDR1 MNHEY and CDR2 SVGEGT. CDR3 length: 13 residues.